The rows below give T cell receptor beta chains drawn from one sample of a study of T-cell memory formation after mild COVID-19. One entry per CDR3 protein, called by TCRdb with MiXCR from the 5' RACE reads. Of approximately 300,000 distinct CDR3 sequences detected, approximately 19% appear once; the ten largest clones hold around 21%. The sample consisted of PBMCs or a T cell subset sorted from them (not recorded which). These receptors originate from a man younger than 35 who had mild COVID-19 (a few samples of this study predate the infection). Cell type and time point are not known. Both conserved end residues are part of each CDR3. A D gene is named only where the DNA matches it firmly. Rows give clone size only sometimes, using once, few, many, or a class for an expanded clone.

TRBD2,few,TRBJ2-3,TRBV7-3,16,TGTGCCAGCAGCCCAAGGACTAGCGTCAGTACAGATACGCAGTATTTT,CASSPRTSVSTDTQYF
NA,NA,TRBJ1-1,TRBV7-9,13,TGTGCCAGCAGAAGAGGGGCTGCGCCTGAAGCTTTCTTT,CASRRGAAPEAFF
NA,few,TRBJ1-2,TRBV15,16,TGTGCCACCAGCAGAGATATCGCGGCAGGGAGCTATGGCTACACCTTC,CATSRDIAAGSYGYTF
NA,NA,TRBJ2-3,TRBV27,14,TGTGCCAGCAGTCGGGACGGCCCCACAGATACGCAGTATTTT,CASSRDGPTDTQYF
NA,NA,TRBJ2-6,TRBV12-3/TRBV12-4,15,TGTGCCAGCAGTTACCGGGGGTCCGGAGCCAACGTCCTGACTTTC,CASSYRGSGANVLTF
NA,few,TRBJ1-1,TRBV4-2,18,TGTGCCAGCAGCCAAGGTGCCGGGGGTCAGGTCCCCAACACTGAAGCTTTCTTT,CASSQGAGGQVPNTEAFF
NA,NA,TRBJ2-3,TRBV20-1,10,TGCCCCCCAGCGCGCGTTACGCAGTATTTT,CPPARVTQYF
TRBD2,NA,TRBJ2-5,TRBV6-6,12,TGTGCCAGCAGCCCCGGGGGGTGGACCCAGTACTTC,CASSPGGWTQYF
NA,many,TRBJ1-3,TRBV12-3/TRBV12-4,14,TGTGCCAGCAGTTTATGGAGCTCTGGAAACACCATATATTTT,CASSLWSSGNTIYF
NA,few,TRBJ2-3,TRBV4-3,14,TGCGCCAGCAGCCAAGATCCAATCACAGATACGCAGTATTTT,CASSQDPITDTQYF
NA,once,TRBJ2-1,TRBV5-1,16,TGCGCCAGCAGCCGGCCGGGACCTATACCTTACAATGAGCAGTTCTTC,CASSRPGPIPYNEQFF
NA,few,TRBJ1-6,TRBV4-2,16,TGTGCCAGCAGCCAGGCAGGGTCTCAGTCCAATTCACCCCTCCACTTT,CASSQAGSQSNSPLHF
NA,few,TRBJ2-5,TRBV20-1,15,TGCAGTGCCCGCGGACAAGCCTTTTCCCAAGAGACCCAGTACTTC,CSARGQAFSQETQYF
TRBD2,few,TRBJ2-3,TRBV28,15,TGTGCCAGCAGTCCCGGACTAGCGGGGAGGAGTATGCAGTATTTT,CASSPGLAGRSMQYF
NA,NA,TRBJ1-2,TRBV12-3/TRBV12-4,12,TGTGCCAGCACTCGGGGCGGCTATGGCTACACCTTC,CASTRGGYGYTF
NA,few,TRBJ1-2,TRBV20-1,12,TGCAGTGCTCCCAGGGCGGGCTATGGCTACACCTTC,CSAPRAGYGYTF
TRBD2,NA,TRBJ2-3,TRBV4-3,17,TGCGCCAGCAGCCAGGGACTAGCGGGGGCCCGCACAGATACGCAGTATTTT,CASSQGLAGARTDTQYF
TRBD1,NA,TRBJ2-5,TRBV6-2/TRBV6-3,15,TGTGCCAGCAGTAATCCCGGGACAGGGCTAGAGACCCAGTACTTC,CASSNPGTGLETQYF
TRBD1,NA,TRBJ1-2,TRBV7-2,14,TGTGCCAGCAGCCCACGGGAGGGGGCCTATGGCTACACCTTC,CASSPREGAYGYTF
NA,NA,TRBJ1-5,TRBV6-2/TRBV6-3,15,TGTGCCAGCAGTTACGGACAAGATAGCAATCAGCCCCAGCATTTT,CASSYGQDSNQPQHF
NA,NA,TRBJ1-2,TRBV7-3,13,TGTGCCAGCAGCCCGAACCAGGGGTATGGCTACACCTTC,CASSPNQGYGYTF
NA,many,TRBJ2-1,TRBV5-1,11,TGCGCCAGCAGTCAGGCCAATGAGCAGTTCTTC,CASSQANEQFF
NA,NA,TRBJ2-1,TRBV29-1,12,TGCAGCGGAGAAAACCCTCCCAATGAGCAGTTCTTC,CSGENPPNEQFF
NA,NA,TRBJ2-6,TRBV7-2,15,TGTGCCAGCAGCCCTGGGACGGCTGGGGCCAACGTCCTGACTTTC,CASSPGTAGANVLTF